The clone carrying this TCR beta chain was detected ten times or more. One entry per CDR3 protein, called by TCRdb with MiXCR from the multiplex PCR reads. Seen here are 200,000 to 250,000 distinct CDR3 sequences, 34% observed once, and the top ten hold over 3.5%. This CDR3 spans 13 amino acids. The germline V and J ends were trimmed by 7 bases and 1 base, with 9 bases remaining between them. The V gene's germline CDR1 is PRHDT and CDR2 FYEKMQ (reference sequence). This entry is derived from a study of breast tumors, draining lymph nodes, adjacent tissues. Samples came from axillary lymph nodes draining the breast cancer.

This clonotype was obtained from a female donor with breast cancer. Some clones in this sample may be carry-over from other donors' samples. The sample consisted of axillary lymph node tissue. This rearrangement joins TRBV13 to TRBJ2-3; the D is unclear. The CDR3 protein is CASKGNRTDTQYF. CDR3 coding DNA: TGTGCCAGCAAGGGCAATCGCACAGATACGCAGTATTTT.